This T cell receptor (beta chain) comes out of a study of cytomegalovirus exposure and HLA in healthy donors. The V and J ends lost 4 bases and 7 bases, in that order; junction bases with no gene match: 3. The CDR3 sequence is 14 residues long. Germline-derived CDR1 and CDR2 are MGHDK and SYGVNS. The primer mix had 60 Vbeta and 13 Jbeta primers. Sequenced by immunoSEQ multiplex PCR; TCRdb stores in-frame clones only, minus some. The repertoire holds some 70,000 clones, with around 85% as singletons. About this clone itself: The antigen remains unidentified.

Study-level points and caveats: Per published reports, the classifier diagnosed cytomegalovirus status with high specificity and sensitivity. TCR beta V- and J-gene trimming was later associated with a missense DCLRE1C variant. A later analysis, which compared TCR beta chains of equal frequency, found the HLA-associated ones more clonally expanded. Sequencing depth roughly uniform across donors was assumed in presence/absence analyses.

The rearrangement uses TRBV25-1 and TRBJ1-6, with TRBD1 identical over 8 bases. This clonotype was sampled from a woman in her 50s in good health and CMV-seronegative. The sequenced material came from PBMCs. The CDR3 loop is CASSGRDRNSPLHF. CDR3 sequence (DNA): TGTGCCAGCAGTGGCCGGGACAGGAATTCACCCCTCCACTTT.